This T cell receptor beta chain derives from a study of beta chain features in type 1 diabetes. Study-wide context: Cell yields, gender and age were comparable in patients and healthy donors. Summed over all samples, the examined sorted cells came to about 110 million. Study-level points and caveats: Among all four CD4+ subsets, Type 1 diabetes patients had TCRB CDR3s that were moderately but significantly shorter.

Expressed TCRB transcripts were sequenced because the entire RNA isolate underwent reverse transcription. Sequencing was performed with immunoSEQ multiplex PCR; in TCRdb, only in-frame clones are kept and a portion is missing. Of 240,000 or so clones in the sample, roughly 13% are singletons; the top ten hold approximately 0.02%. This clone was observed a handful of times. The target antigen is unknown. Sequenced sample: naive CD4+ T cells from blood. This clonotype originated in a man aged 25 to 40 with type 1 diabetes.

The CDR3 sequence is CASSPPTSEGSYEQYF. DNA of the CDR3: TGTGCCAGCTCACCACCGACTAGCGAGGGCTCCTACGAGCAGTACTTC. This chain uses TRBV18 with TRBJ2-7; 8 bases are shared with TRBD2. Losses at the gene ends were 0 bases for V and 0 bases for J; bases not matched to a gene: 4. The CDR3 runs to 16 residues. Germline assignment: CDR1 KGHSH and CDR2 LQKENI. The complete variable domain, with remaining parts taken from reference TRBV18 and TRBJ2-7, reads NAGVMQNPRHLVRRRGQEARLRCSPMKGHSHVYWYRQLPEEGLKFMVYLQKENIIDESGMPKERFSAEFPKEGPSILRIQQVVRGDSAAYFCASSPPTSEGSYEQYFGPGTRLTVT.